Sequencing of this TCR beta chain was carried out in a study of post-analysis software for immune sequencing data. General study findings and limits: Four or five TRBV segments were significantly more frequent in patients than in controls. TRBV5-6, TRBV5-1 and TRBV20-1 were among these segments.

Points on this clonotype: The antigen remains unidentified.

Unique molecular identifiers tagged the TCR beta cDNA libraries. Each CDR3 protein gets one entry after TCRdb re-called the PCR reads with MiXCR. The sample consists of some 800,000 distinct CDR3 sequences, around 45% of them appearing once. This CDR3 spans 15 amino acids. The germline V and J ends were trimmed by 5 bases and 2 bases, with 15 bases remaining between them. J is TRBJ2-5 and V is TRBV12-3 or TRBV12-4; D uncertain. What was sequenced was blood. The receptor was derived from a girl aged 5-17 years with multiple sclerosis. The DNA of the CDR3 is TGTGCCAGCAGTCCGCTGACAAGGGCTCAAGAGACCCAGTACTTC. Encoded protein: CASSPLTRAQETQYF.